This entry describes one TCR beta chain. The PCR contained 60 Vbeta and 13 Jbeta primers. Using immunoSEQ multiplex PCR, the repertoire was profiled, and TCRdb retains in-frame clones only, with some absent. Counted here are a few hundred thousand clones, 75% occurring once; the ten biggest clones make up 1.8%. This sample was taken from a study of cytomegalovirus exposure and HLA in healthy donors. The CDR3 has 16 amino acids. V gave up 4 bases and J gave up 4 bases, with 19 bases separating them. The germline V gene encodes CDR1 SGHVS and CDR2 FQNEAQ. The V call is TRBV7-8, the J call TRBJ1-1; a weak D match, TRBD1 (6 bases). This TCR came from a woman in her 30s in good health and CMV-seronegative. Sequenced material: PBMCs. CDR3: CASSSTEDRRRTEAFF. In DNA, the CDR3 is TGTGCCAGCAGCTCTACCGAGGACAGACGACGCACTGAAGCTTTCTTT.